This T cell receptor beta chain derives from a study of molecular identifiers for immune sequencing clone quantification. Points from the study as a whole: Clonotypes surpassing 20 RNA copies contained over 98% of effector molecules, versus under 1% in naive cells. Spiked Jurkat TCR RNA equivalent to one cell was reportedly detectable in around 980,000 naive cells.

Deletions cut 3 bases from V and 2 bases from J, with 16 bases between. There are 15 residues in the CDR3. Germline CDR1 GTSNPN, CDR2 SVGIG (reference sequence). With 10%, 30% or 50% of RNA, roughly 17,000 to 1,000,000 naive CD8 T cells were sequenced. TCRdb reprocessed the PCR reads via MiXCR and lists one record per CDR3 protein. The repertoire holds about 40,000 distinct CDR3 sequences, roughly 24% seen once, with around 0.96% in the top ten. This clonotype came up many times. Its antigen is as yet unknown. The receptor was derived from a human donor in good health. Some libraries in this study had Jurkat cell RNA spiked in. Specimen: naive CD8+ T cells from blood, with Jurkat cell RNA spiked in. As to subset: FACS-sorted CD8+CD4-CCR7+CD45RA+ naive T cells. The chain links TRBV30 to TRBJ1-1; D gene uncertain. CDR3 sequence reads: CAWSAEVHTNTEAFF. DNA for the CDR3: TGTGCCTGGAGCGCCGAGGTCCATACTAACACTGAAGCTTTCTTT.